These T cell receptor beta chains were read from a single sample in a study of blood T cell repertoires in COVID-19. TCRdb's copy holds only in-frame clones and misses some; the assay was immunoSEQ multiplex PCR. The repertoire holds about 77,000 clones, with about 80% as singletons. The sample taken for sequencing was peripheral blood. These receptors all come from a woman aged 70 to 79 with acute or convalescent COVID-19. Both conserved end residues are part of each CDR3. Fields, in order: J gene, clone size, V gene, D gene, CDR3 length, CDR3 DNA, CDR3 protein. D genes are given only for firm matches. Some rows mark clone size as missing; the rest say once, few, many or name a class of expanded clone.

j_call: TRBJ1-1; clone_size: -; v_call: TRBV7-9; d_call: -; cdr3_length: 14; cdr3_nt: TGTGCCAGCACCAAAAACACGGGTGACACTGAAGCTTTCTTT; cdr3_aa: CASTKNTGDTEAFF
j_call: TRBJ1-1; clone_size: -; v_call: TRBV11-2; d_call: TRBD1; cdr3_length: 15; cdr3_nt: TGTGCCAGCAGCATTCCAGGGGGCAGGGGCACTGAAGCTTTCTTT; cdr3_aa: CASSIPGGRGTEAFF
j_call: TRBJ2-3; clone_size: -; v_call: TRBV19; d_call: -; cdr3_length: 14; cdr3_nt: TGTGCCACGGCGACAGATTTTGGCACAGATACGCAGTATTTT; cdr3_aa: CATATDFGTDTQYF
j_call: TRBJ1-2; clone_size: -; v_call: TRBV12-3/TRBV12-4; d_call: TRBD1; cdr3_length: 13; cdr3_nt: TGTGCCAGCAGTCTCAGGACAGGGAATGGCTACACCTTC; cdr3_aa: CASSLRTGNGYTF
j_call: TRBJ2-1; clone_size: -; v_call: TRBV4-1; d_call: TRBD1; cdr3_length: 16; cdr3_nt: TGCGCCAGCAGCCTCGGGACAGGGGAGGCACGCAATGAGCAGTTCTTC; cdr3_aa: CASSLGTGEARNEQFF
j_call: TRBJ2-1; clone_size: -; v_call: TRBV29-1; d_call: TRBD1; cdr3_length: 14; cdr3_nt: TGCAGCTTCTACTCCGGGACAGCCTACAATGAGCAGTTCTTC; cdr3_aa: CSFYSGTAYNEQFF
j_call: TRBJ1-4; clone_size: -; v_call: TRBV2; d_call: TRBD1; cdr3_length: 20; cdr3_nt: TGTGCCAGCAGCCAGCCAAGGGAAAGGGGGCTCCGGGAGGGGAATGAAAAACTGTTTTTT; cdr3_aa: CASSQPRERGLREGNEKLFF
j_call: TRBJ1-2; clone_size: -; v_call: TRBV6-5; d_call: TRBD1; cdr3_length: 13; cdr3_nt: TGTGCCAGCAGTTCCTGGACAGGGACGGGCTACACCTTC; cdr3_aa: CASSSWTGTGYTF
j_call: TRBJ1-4; clone_size: -; v_call: TRBV5-5; d_call: -; cdr3_length: 18; cdr3_nt: TGTGCCAGCAGCAACCCCTTTGAAACATTGGCAACTAATGAAAAACTGTTTTTT; cdr3_aa: CASSNPFETLATNEKLFF
j_call: TRBJ2-5; clone_size: -; v_call: TRBV3-1/TRBV3-2; d_call: -; cdr3_length: 14; cdr3_nt: TGTGCCAGCAGCCCCCCCGGGTTATCAGAGACCCAGTACTTC; cdr3_aa: CASSPPGLSETQYF
j_call: TRBJ1-5; clone_size: -; v_call: TRBV7-2; d_call: -; cdr3_length: 14; cdr3_nt: TGTGCCAGCAGCATATTTATCGGCAATCAGCCCCAGCATTTT; cdr3_aa: CASSIFIGNQPQHF
j_call: TRBJ1-1; clone_size: -; v_call: TRBV6-5; d_call: TRBD1; cdr3_length: 15; cdr3_nt: TGTGCCAGCATCATAGGGACAGCCATGAACACTGAAGCTTTCTTT; cdr3_aa: CASIIGTAMNTEAFF
j_call: TRBJ1-1; clone_size: -; v_call: TRBV12-3/TRBV12-4; d_call: -; cdr3_length: 13; cdr3_nt: TGTGCCAGCAGGCGCCGAGAGAACACTGAAGCTTTCTTT; cdr3_aa: CASRRRENTEAFF
j_call: TRBJ2-5; clone_size: -; v_call: TRBV5-6; d_call: -; cdr3_length: 13; cdr3_nt: TGTGCCAGCAGCGCGGGGAGAAAAGAGACCCAGTACTTC; cdr3_aa: CASSAGRKETQYF
j_call: TRBJ1-5; clone_size: -; v_call: TRBV15; d_call: -; cdr3_length: 14; cdr3_nt: TGTGCCACCAACCCAGGGAATTGGAAACAGCCCCAGCATTTT; cdr3_aa: CATNPGNWKQPQHF
j_call: TRBJ1-1; clone_size: -; v_call: TRBV19; d_call: -; cdr3_length: 15; cdr3_nt: TGTGCCAGTACCGCCTCTGGGGGCGGCACCTTAGAAGCTTTCTTT; cdr3_aa: CASTASGGGTLEAFF
j_call: TRBJ2-5; clone_size: -; v_call: TRBV6-5; d_call: -; cdr3_length: 15; cdr3_nt: TGTGCCAGCAGTCAGGGCGGTGAAGGGGAAGAGACCCAGTACTTC; cdr3_aa: CASSQGGEGEETQYF
j_call: TRBJ1-1; clone_size: -; v_call: TRBV5-4; d_call: -; cdr3_length: 13; cdr3_nt: TGTGCCAGCAGCCTCCTCGGGAACACTGAAGCTTTCTTT; cdr3_aa: CASSLLGNTEAFF
j_call: TRBJ1-6; clone_size: -; v_call: TRBV6-2/TRBV6-3; d_call: TRBD1; cdr3_length: 16; cdr3_nt: TGTGCCAGCAGCTCACCAGGGACAGGGACTCAATCACCCCTCCACTTT; cdr3_aa: CASSSPGTGTQSPLHF
j_call: TRBJ1-2; clone_size: few; v_call: TRBV11-3; d_call: -; cdr3_length: 16; cdr3_nt: TGTGCCAGCAGCTTAGAGAGTTCAGGGACAAACTATGGCTACACCTTC; cdr3_aa: CASSLESSGTNYGYTF
j_call: TRBJ1-1; clone_size: -; v_call: TRBV7-2; d_call: -; cdr3_length: 14; cdr3_nt: TGTGCCAGCAGCTTAGGAGGGTTCGGGACTGAAGCTTTCTTT; cdr3_aa: CASSLGGFGTEAFF
j_call: TRBJ1-1; clone_size: -; v_call: TRBV4-3; d_call: -; cdr3_length: 16; cdr3_nt: TGCGCCAGCAGCCATACCCTGGGACTTCCGAACACTGAAGCTTTCTTT; cdr3_aa: CASSHTLGLPNTEAFF
j_call: TRBJ2-7; clone_size: -; v_call: TRBV7-2; d_call: -; cdr3_length: 15; cdr3_nt: TGTGCCAGCAGCTTAAGTAGGGGGTCGGTTGGCGAGCAGTACTTC; cdr3_aa: CASSLSRGSVGEQYF
j_call: TRBJ1-1; clone_size: -; v_call: TRBV6-5; d_call: -; cdr3_length: 14; cdr3_nt: TGTGCCAGCAGTATTCGGACGGGATACACTGAAGCTTTCTTT; cdr3_aa: CASSIRTGYTEAFF
j_call: TRBJ2-2; clone_size: -; v_call: TRBV11-3; d_call: TRBD2; cdr3_length: 16; cdr3_nt: TGTGCCAGCAGCCCAATCAGCGGGGGGGCTGTCGGGGAGCTGTTTTTT; cdr3_aa: CASSPISGGAVGELFF
j_call: TRBJ2-3; clone_size: -; v_call: TRBV7-9; d_call: -; cdr3_length: 16; cdr3_nt: TGTGCCAGCAGTGATGGAGCATTTGGCTCTACAGATACGCAGTATTTT; cdr3_aa: CASSDGAFGSTDTQYF
j_call: TRBJ2-5; clone_size: -; v_call: TRBV18; d_call: -; cdr3_length: 13; cdr3_nt: TGTGCCAGCTCAGACAGTAGACAAGAGACCCAGTACTTC; cdr3_aa: CASSDSRQETQYF
j_call: TRBJ2-5; clone_size: -; v_call: TRBV7-2; d_call: TRBD2; cdr3_length: 17; cdr3_nt: TGTGCCAGCAGCGCACTAGCGGGGGGGCCCAGAGGAGAGACCCAGTACTTC; cdr3_aa: CASSALAGGPRGETQYF
j_call: TRBJ1-4; clone_size: -; v_call: TRBV4-1; d_call: -; cdr3_length: 15; cdr3_nt: TGCGCCAGCACCCCGAGGGTCGGACAGAGGTCAAAACTGTTTTTT; cdr3_aa: CASTPRVGQRSKLFF
j_call: TRBJ1-2; clone_size: once; v_call: TRBV4-1; d_call: TRBD1; cdr3_length: 14; cdr3_nt: TGCGCCAGCAGCCCCCACGGACAGGAGACGTTTTTCACCTTC; cdr3_aa: CASSPHGQETFFTF